This T cell receptor (beta chain) was identified in a study of glioma-infiltrating T cells after dendritic cell vaccination. Study information: Autologous tumor lysate-pulsed dendritic cell vaccination was given between the early 2000s and the early 2010s. Findings and limits, study-wide: Only a small number of patients had complete blood and tumor samples.

For this clone: Its antigen is not known.

This sample's time point: after dendritic cell vaccination, including at tumor progression/relapse. Fresh-frozen tumor tissue and more than two years of survival data were available for all. The primer mix had 60 V beta and 13 J beta primers. Clones were read by immunoSEQ multiplex PCR, and TCRdb kept only the in-frame ones, dropping some. The sample includes 90,000 to 95,000 clones, 75% to 90% of them seen just once. V dropped 2 bases and J dropped 4 bases, with 8 bases sitting between them. Per germline, CDR1 WSHSY and CDR2 SAAADI. The CDR3 spans 13 residues. The V and J genes are TRBV10-2 and TRBJ2-5; no definite D call. This specimen consisted of blood, obtained after dendritic cell vaccination. The origin of this receptor is a human donor with glioblastoma. CDR3 sequence: CASSEAAAETQYF. The CDR3 DNA sequence: TGCGCCAGCAGTGAGGCGGCAGCAGAGACCCAGTACTTC.